This entry describes one T cell receptor beta chain. Under the authors' procedure: Scientists estimated how many nucleated cells there were by amplifying reference gene primers. TCRdb's table, derived via immunoSEQ multiplex PCR, lists solely in-frame clones and lacks some. The DNA gave D and trimming, while V, J and clone size come from that table. The repertoire holds more than 100,000 clones, with over 65% as singletons. The data are from a study of blood T cell repertoires in COVID-19. Study in general: Samples came from the United States, Italy and Spain, spanning acute and convalescent COVID-19. Sources were T cells, B-cell-depleted T cells, or PBMCs; the material itself was cDNA or gDNA.

Trimming left V 1 base short and J 3 bases short, with 7 bases between. This CDR3 spans 13 amino acids. The germline CDR1 and CDR2 sequences are SGHNT and YYREEE (reference sequence). Sample: peripheral blood. The TCR originated in a human donor in a cohort sampled during active COVID-19. This chain connects TRBV5-4 to TRBJ1-2; maybe TRBD1 (5 bases). The CDR3, as DNA: TGTGCCAGCAGCTTGTGGGGGGACTATGGCTACACCTTC. Protein: CASSLWGDYGYTF.